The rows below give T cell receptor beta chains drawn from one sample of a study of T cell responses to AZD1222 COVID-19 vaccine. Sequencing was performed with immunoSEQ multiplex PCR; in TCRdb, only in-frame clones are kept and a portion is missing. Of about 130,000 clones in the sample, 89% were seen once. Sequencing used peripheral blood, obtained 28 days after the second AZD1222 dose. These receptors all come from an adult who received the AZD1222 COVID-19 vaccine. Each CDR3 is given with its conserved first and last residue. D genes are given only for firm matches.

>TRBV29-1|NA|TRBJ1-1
CSVVFGVMNTEAFF
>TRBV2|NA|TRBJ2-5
CASSTGLSQYF
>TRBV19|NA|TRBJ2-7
CASSMAFSRTYEQYF
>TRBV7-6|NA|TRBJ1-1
CASSSRGMGNTEAFF
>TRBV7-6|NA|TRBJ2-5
CASSRFGPETQYF
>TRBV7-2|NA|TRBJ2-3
CASSSTISTDTQYF
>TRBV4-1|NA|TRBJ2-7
CASSQVQGNSYEQYF
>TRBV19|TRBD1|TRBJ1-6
CASSVGTGRNSPLHF
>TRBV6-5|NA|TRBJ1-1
CASSSVMNTEAFF
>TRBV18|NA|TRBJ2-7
CASSSTGTVSYEQYF
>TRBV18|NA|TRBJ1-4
CASSPVGSREEKLFF
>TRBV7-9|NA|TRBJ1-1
CASSLGVWGMNTEAFF
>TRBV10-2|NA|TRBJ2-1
CASRNIEPYNEQFF
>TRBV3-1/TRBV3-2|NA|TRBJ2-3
CASSQEDYLTDTQYF
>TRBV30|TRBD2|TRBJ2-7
CAWSFGGSRSYEQYF
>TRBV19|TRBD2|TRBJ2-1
CASSRGLAPSNEQFF
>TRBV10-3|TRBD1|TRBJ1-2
CAISEDRVYGYTF
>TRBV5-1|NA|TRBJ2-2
CASSLNPPGAGELFF
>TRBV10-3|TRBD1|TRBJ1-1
CAISEWAGGDSWGAFF